This paragraph covers one TCR beta chain sequence. Its antigen is currently unknown. This sample stems from a study of cytomegalovirus exposure and HLA in healthy donors. The study's findings and limits: Rarity marked most TCR sequences, yet some public TCRs occurred in many donors. Reported performance of the classifier showed diagnosis of cytomegalovirus status with high specificity and sensitivity.

The CDR3 is 15 amino acids. V lost 1 base and J lost 6, with 12 bases in between. Per germline, CDR1 MGHRA and CDR2 YSYEKL. The study ran its PCR with 60 Vbeta and 13 Jbeta primers. In the source study's methods: An analysis performed later counted 70 million to 90 million unique TCR beta chains (approximately 10 million of them shared). The protocol was immunoSEQ multiplex PCR, while the TCRdb copy is restricted to in-frame clones and leaves out a portion. V and J calls and clone size are those listed in that table; D and trimming were worked out from the DNA. The repertoire holds 95,000 to 150,000 clones, 55% to 75% seen once, with approximately 8.2% in the top ten.

The V gene is TRBV4-1, the J gene TRBJ1-4; possibly TRBD1 for D (5 bases). The receptor comes from a woman in her thirties or forties in good health and CMV-seropositive. Sequenced: PBMCs. CDR3 protein: CASSQVVTDYEKLFF. In nucleotides, the CDR3 is TGCGCCAGCAGCCAAGTGGTGACAGACTATGAAAAACTGTTTTTT.